The text below deals with one T cell receptor beta chain. The antigen remains undetermined. The data originate from a study of CD8+ T cells in alopecia areata. Study results and limitations: In blood and scalp, many expanded lesional clones persisted during tofacitinib.

Treatment defined: oral pan-JAK inhibitor, 5-10 mg twice daily. Following extraction, RNA underwent reverse transcription to cDNA, which served as the sequencing template. Generated by immunoSEQ multiplex PCR, the TCRdb table keeps only in-frame clones and is missing some. Among about 64,000 clones listed, about 43% were seen once. The CDR3 is made up of 13 amino acids. In germline, CDR1 is MNHNY, CDR2 SVGAGI (reference sequence). Between the trimmed V and J ends, which lost 5 bases and 0 bases, there was a span of 7 bases. V gene TRBV6-6 combines with J gene TRBJ1-1; D ambiguous. This material consisted of CD8+ T cells sorted from blood, taken between weeks 36 and 40, from a patient treated with tofacitinib. The receptor was derived from a human donor with alopecia areata. CDR3 sequence (DNA): TGTGCCAGCAGTCTTACAGTGAACACTGAAGCTTTCTTT. Translated, it gives CASSLTVNTEAFF.